This record concerns one TCR beta chain sequence. This entry comes from a study of radiotherapy plus CTLA-4 blockade in lung cancer. This CDR3 contains 16 residues. CDR1 MNHEY and CDR2 SVGAGI come from the germline V gene. Repertoires were generated with immunoSEQ multiplex PCR, while TCRdb's copy carries only in-frame clones and drops some. Of about 60,000 clones listed, 75% to 85% are singletons. The sample was peripheral blood, taken from a patient treated with radiotherapy plus ipilimumab. The receptor was isolated from a human donor with non-small cell lung cancer who had a partial response to radiotherapy plus ipilimumab. The chain links TRBV6-5 to TRBJ2-5; 7 bases line up with TRBD1. The DNA end lines up better with TRBJ2-7; the J call may be wrong. The CDR3 region has the DNA TGTGCCAGCAGTTACTCGATCGGGACAGATCACTACGAGCAGTACTTC. It is translated as CASSYSIGTDHYEQYF.